One and the same sample provided the 26 T cell receptor beta chains below, sequenced in a study of blood T cell repertoires in COVID-19. Produced via immunoSEQ multiplex PCR; TCRdb's table is partial and in-frame only. Seen here are 90,000 to 120,000 clones, 80% to 90% observed once, and the top ten hold approximately 2.1%. Sequenced input: peripheral blood. The origin of the receptors is a human donor in a cohort sampled during active COVID-19.

The sample holds a few counts of this clone. The CDR3 here is CASDTYNQPQHF. CDR3 bases: TGTGCCAGCGACACCTACAATCAGCCCCAGCATTTT. The chain uses TRBV6-5 and TRBJ1-5; D unclear. CDR3 length equals 12 residues. Germline assignment: CDR1 MNHEY and CDR2 SVGAGI. The V gene lost 8 bases and the J gene lost 3 bases, with 8 bases spanning the gap.

J is TRBJ2-7 and V is TRBV10-3; 9 bases agree with TRBD2. CDR3 length: 15 amino acids. From germline, CDR1 is ENHRY and CDR2 SYGVKD. V trimming: 1 base; J trimming: 2 bases; junction bases outside the gene matches: 3. DNA for the CDR3: TGTGCCATCAGTGAGTACGCGGGAGGGGCCTACGAGCAGTACTTC. It yields the protein CAISEYAGGAYEQYF.

The V and J genes are TRBV7-2 and TRBJ1-2, with D uncertain. The V end was cut by 5 bases, the J end by 4 bases, with 5 bases between. The length of the CDR3 is 11 residues. Germline lookup yields CDR1 SGHTA and CDR2 FQGNSA. In DNA, the CDR3 is TGTGCCAGCAGCGAGATCTATGGCTACACCTTC. Its translation: CASSEIYGYTF.

This clone has more than one count but fewer than ten. The rearrangement joins TRBV7-8 to TRBJ1-2; no clear D gene. The germline gives CDR1 SGHVS, CDR2 FQNEAQ. CDR3 length: 12 amino acids. V was pared by 4 bases and J by 3 bases, with 6 bases between. The CDR3 reads CASSSGYYGYTF. The CDR3 bases are TGTGCCAGCAGCTCAGGTTACTATGGCTACACCTTC.

V gene TRBV5-1 combines with J gene TRBJ1-2; 7 bases are shared with TRBD1. The CDR3 is 16 amino acids. V shed 0 bases, J shed 5 bases, and the junction held 10 bases outside the gene matches. Per germline, CDR1 SGHRS and CDR2 YFSETQ. In nucleotides, the CDR3 is TGCGCCAGCAGCTTGGAACTTCGCCCAGGGGGGTATGGCTACACCTTC. Its translation: CASSLELRPGGYGYTF. Complete variable domain (other parts from reference TRBV5-1 and TRBJ1-2): KAGVTQTPRYLIKTRGQQVTLSCSPISGHRSVSWYQQTPGQGLQFLFEYFSETQRNKGNFPGRFSGRQFSNSRSEMNVSTLELGDSALYLCASSLELRPGGYGYTFGSGTRLTVV.

V and J are TRBV18 and TRBJ2-7, with D tentatively TRBD1 (6 bases). V was pared by 3 bases and J by 4 bases, with 16 bases between. CDR3 size: 15 residues. CDR1 is KGHSH and CDR2 is LQKENI in the germline V gene. CDR3 nucleotide sequence: TGTGCCAGCTCACCTCCTTCGGGTAGGGGGTACGAGCAGTACTTC. Translated: CASSPPSGRGYEQYF.

The V and J genes are TRBV6-2 or TRBV6-3 and TRBJ2-7; a possible D gene is TRBD1 (6 bases). CDR3 length equals 12 residues. Germline CDR1 is MNHEY and CDR2 is SVGEGT. The V gene lost 3 bases and the J gene lost 12 bases, with 15 bases spanning the gap. The CDR3 nucleotides are TGTGCCAGCAGTTATACAGGGAACGAAGCGTACTTC. Its protein is CASSYTGNEAYF.

This chain links TRBV5-1 with TRBJ2-7; 10 bases are a match to TRBD1. V shed 4 bases and J 2 bases; nucleotides not matched to a gene: 12. This CDR3 has 17 residues. Germline values: CDR1 SGHRS, CDR2 YFSETQ. The CDR3 loop is CASSLFFGQGGAYEQYF. CDR3 nucleotide sequence: TGCGCCAGCAGCCTCTTTTTTGGACAGGGGGGCGCCTACGAGCAGTACTTC.

The rearrangement uses TRBV28 and TRBJ2-1, with 10 bases fitting TRBD1. The J segment lost 9 bases and the V segment lost 6 bases, leaving 11 bases of the junction unmatched. Germline V gene sequence: CDR1 MDHEN, CDR2 SYDVKM. This CDR3 region has 15 residues. The CDR3: CASSKGDRGQSEQFF. CDR3 sequence (DNA): TGTGCCAGCAGCAAGGGGGACAGGGGCCAAAGTGAGCAGTTCTTC.

This clone turned up a few times. This same CDR3 is encoded by further DNA sequences in the sample. The chain employs TRBV20-1 and TRBJ2-5; 8 bases align to TRBD2. V trimming: 3 bases; J trimming: 0 bases; junction bases outside the gene matches: 9. The CDR3 is 16 residues long. Germline CDR1 DFQATT, CDR2 SNEGSKA (reference sequence). CDR3 in DNA: TGCAGTGCTAGTGGCGGGCTAGCGGGTAACCAAGAGACCCAGTACTTC. It translates to CSASGGLAGNQETQYF.

The DNA of the CDR3 is TGTGCCAGCAGCCCCGGGGGGACGGACACTGAAGCTTTCTTT. Its protein product is CASSPGGTDTEAFF. The J gene is TRBJ1-1, the V gene TRBV5-4, with TRBD1 as a possible D gene (5 bases). With 4 bases removed from V and 3 bases from J, the gap between germline ends came to 13 bases. The CDR3 is 14 amino acids. The V gene's germline CDR1 is SGHNT and CDR2 YYREEE (reference sequence). The whole variable domain, filled in from reference TRBV5-4 and TRBJ1-1, reads ETGVTQSPTHLIKTRGQQVTLRCSSQSGHNTVSWYQQALGQGPQFIFQYYREEENGRGNFPPRFSGLQFPNYSSELNVNALELDDSALYLCASSPGGTDTEAFFGQGTRLTVV.

CDR3 DNA sequence: TGTGCCAGCAGCCCGGACAGGGACCAGCCCCAGCATTTT. It specifies CASSPDRDQPQHF. The rearrangement links TRBV7-2 to TRBJ1-5, with 8 positions matching TRBD1. Germline trimming cut 5 bases from V and 7 bases from J; bases unmatched to any gene: 4. The V gene's germline CDR1 is SGHTA and CDR2 FQGNSA. The CDR3 covers 13 residues.

The V and J genes are TRBV19 and TRBJ1-2; TRBD1 might be the D (6 bases). V was cut by 3 bases and J by 7 bases, with 12 bases left in between. The CDR3 covers 13 residues. Germline CDR1 and CDR2: LNHDA and SQIVND (reference sequence). The CDR3 DNA is TGTGCCAGTAGTATGGCACAGGGAAGTGGCTACACCTTC. Translation gives CASSMAQGSGYTF.

The chain uses TRBV12-3 or TRBV12-4 and TRBJ2-7; 8 bases line up with TRBD1. There are 13 residues in the CDR3. With V trimmed by 6 bases and J by 3 bases, 4 bases remained unmatched. In DNA, the CDR3 is TGTGCCAGCAGCCCGGACAGGGTCTACGAGCAGTACTTC. Translation: CASSPDRVYEQYF.

The rearrangement links TRBV7-6 to TRBJ1-1; possibly TRBD1 for D (6 bases). The germline V gene encodes CDR1 SGHVS and CDR2 FNYEAQ. This CDR3 contains 14 residues. V was pared by 5 bases and J by 1 base, with 11 bases between. This CDR3 is CASSPKTGNTEAFF. The CDR3 nucleotides are TGTGCCAGCAGCCCAAAGACAGGGAACACTGAAGCTTTCTTT.

This clone has a handful of counts. The chain employs TRBV7-8 and TRBJ2-3, with 9 bases fitting TRBD2. V trimming: 2 bases; J trimming: 3 bases; junction bases outside the gene matches: 3. This CDR3 is 15 amino acids long. Germline loops: CDR1 SGHVS, CDR2 FQNEAQ. The CDR3 protein is CASSLQLAGTDTQYF. The DNA of the CDR3 is TGTGCCAGCAGCTTACAGCTAGCGGGGACAGATACGCAGTATTTT.

The CDR3 bases are TGTGCCAGCAGTTCACAGGAGGGCCAGCCCCAGCATTTT. Its protein is CASSSQEGQPQHF. The rearrangement uses TRBV6-5 and TRBJ1-5, with a weak D call TRBD1 (5 bases). The length of the CDR3 is 13 residues. Germline lookup yields CDR1 MNHEY and CDR2 SVGAGI. V was clipped by 4 bases and J by 7 bases, with 11 bases between them.

This chain uses TRBV5-4 with TRBJ2-1; 8 bases align to TRBD2. The length of the CDR3 is 14 residues. Per germline, CDR1 SGHNT and CDR2 YYREEE (reference sequence). The V and J ends lost 4 bases and 7 bases, in that order; junction bases with no gene match: 7. The CDR3 protein is CASSRGGTLNEQFF. CDR3 sequence (DNA): TGTGCCAGCAGCCGGGGGGGGACTTTAAATGAGCAGTTCTTC.

The chain carries TRBV19 and TRBJ1-1, with D uncertain. This CDR3 is 15 amino acids long. The germline V gene encodes CDR1 LNHDA and CDR2 SQIVND (reference sequence). V shed 4 bases and J shed 4 bases, with 16 bases lying between them. DNA of the CDR3: TGTGCCAGTAGTACTAAAAGCGCGGCGGTCACTGAAGCTTTCTTT. This encodes CASSTKSAAVTEAFF. The whole variable domain, filled in from reference TRBV19 and TRBJ1-1, reads DGGITQSPKYLFRKEGQNVTLSCEQNLNHDAMYWYRQDPGQGLRLIYYSQIVNDFQKGDIAEGYSVSREKKESFPLTVTSAQKNPTAFYLCASSTKSAAVTEAFFGQGTRLTVV.

The chain recombines TRBV28 with TRBJ1-5, with D perhaps TRBD1 (5 bases). In germline, CDR1 is MDHEN, CDR2 SYDVKM. The V gene lost 3 bases and the J gene lost 4 bases, with 10 bases spanning the gap. CDR3 length: 14 amino acids. This chain's CDR3 is CASSFGGDNQPQHF. The CDR3 DNA reads as TGTGCCAGCAGTTTTGGAGGGGATAATCAGCCCCAGCATTTT.

This chain connects TRBV6-6 to TRBJ1-5; D not certain. Per the germline V gene, CDR1 is MNHNY and CDR2 is SVGAGI (reference sequence). This CDR3 region has 12 residues. Trimming took off 4 bases at V and 9 bases at J, with 10 bases between the two ends. The CDR3 loop reads CASSSFVGPQHF. The CDR3 DNA follows: TGTGCCAGCAGTTCCTTCGTCGGGCCCCAGCATTTT.

The chain is built from TRBV11-2 and TRBJ2-3; the match to TRBD2 covers 15 bases. The V and J ends lost 1 base and 2 bases, in that order; junction bases with no gene match: 1. The CDR3 is 17 amino acids. The germline V gene encodes CDR1 SGHAT and CDR2 FQNNGV. The DNA of the CDR3 is TGTGCCAGCAGCTTAGGGACTAGCGGGGGGGCCACAGATACGCAGTATTTT. Protein product: CASSLGTSGGATDTQYF. The full variable domain, its missing parts supplied by reference TRBV11-2 and TRBJ2-3, is EAGVAQSPRYKIIEKRQSVAFWCNPISGHATLYWYQQILGQGPKLLIQFQNNGVVDDSQLPKDRFSAERLKGVDSTLKIQPAKLEDSAVYLCASSLGTSGGATDTQYFGPGTRLTVL.

The chain is built from TRBV30 and TRBJ1-3; 7 bases match TRBD1. V trimming: 5 bases; J trimming: 8 bases; junction bases outside the gene matches: 3. The CDR3 runs 11 residues. Germline-derived CDR1 and CDR2 are GTSNPN and SVGIG (reference sequence). CDR3 protein: CAWDREYTIYF. CDR3 coding DNA: TGTGCCTGGGACAGGGAATACACCATATATTTT.

The chain is built from TRBV7-2 and TRBJ2-5; D possibly corresponds to TRBD2 (6 bases). Trimming shortened V by 5 bases and J by 3 bases, and 16 bases separated the two germline ends. CDR3 size: 15 residues. In germline, CDR1 is SGHTA, CDR2 FQGNSA. The CDR3 DNA sequence: TGTGCCAGCAGCCAGAATGGGGGGAGTGAAGAGACCCAGTACTTC. Amino acid sequence: CASSQNGGSEETQYF.

The rearrangement uses TRBV19 and TRBJ2-5, with TRBD2 identical over 8 bases. The germline V gene has CDR1 LNHDA and CDR2 SQIVND (reference sequence). The CDR3 consists of 15 residues. Losses at the gene ends were 3 bases for V and 2 bases for J; bases not matched to a gene: 5. The CDR3 nucleotides read TGTGCCAGTAGTATTAGCGGGGCCCTTCAAGAGACCCAGTACTTC. It translates to CASSISGALQETQYF.

The gene calls are TRBV6-6 and TRBJ1-4; TRBD1 might be the D (5 bases). This CDR3 spans 15 amino acids. CDR1 MNHNY and CDR2 SVGAGI come from the germline V gene (reference sequence). Trimming removed 3 bases from V and 7 bases from J, with 15 bases in between. DNA for the CDR3: TGTGCCAGCAGTTATCGCGGGGGTCAAATTGAAAAACTGTTTTTT. It specifies CASSYRGGQIEKLFF.